The next 27 T cell receptor beta chains were all read from a single sample in a study of T-cell memory formation after mild COVID-19. MiXCR, run by TCRdb on the 5' RACE reads, gives a single entry per CDR3 protein. Among 380,000 or so distinct CDR3 sequences listed, roughly 15% were seen once. Sequenced: PBMCs or a T cell subset sorted from them (not recorded which). Receptors originate from a man between 18 and 29 years old who had mild COVID-19 (a few samples of this study predate the infection). Cell type and time point are not known.

The chain employs TRBV6-6 and TRBJ1-1, with TRBD1 as a possible D gene (5 bases). This CDR3 has 16 amino acids. Germline V gene data show CDR1 as MNHNY and CDR2 as SVGAGI (reference sequence). Deletions cut 2 bases from V and 6 bases from J, with 19 bases between. CDR3: CASSYPHSGREAEAFF. In DNA, the CDR3 is TGTGCCAGCAGTTACCCCCATTCAGGGCGGGAGGCTGAAGCTTTCTTT.

In this sample, this clonotype turned up a few times. This chain uses TRBV2 with TRBJ1-1; weak D call: TRBD1 (6 bases). CDR1 is SNHLY and CDR2 is FYNNEI in the germline V gene. The CDR3 has 14 amino acids. Deletions cut 7 bases from V and 5 bases from J, with 17 bases between. Written as DNA, the CDR3 is TGTGCCAGCATCTCCCCCAGGGGAGGGACTGAAGCTTTCTTT. Translating gives CASISPRGGTEAFF.

The chain has TRBV4-3 and TRBJ2-7, with D possibly matching TRBD1 (5 bases). The ends were cut back, 0 bases at V and 7 bases at J, with 13 bases in the middle. Germline CDR1 LGHNA, CDR2 YSLEER. The CDR3 totals 14 residues. CDR3 nucleotides: TGCGCCAGCAGCCAAGAATACAGGCCGAGAGAGCAGTACTTC. Its protein product is CASSQEYRPREQYF.

This clonotype was counted a few times. This chain connects TRBV30 to TRBJ2-1; 7 bases are shared with TRBD2. CDR3 length equals 12 residues. CDR1 is GTSNPN and CDR2 is SVGIG in the germline V gene (reference sequence). V trimming: 5 bases; J trimming: 10 bases; junction bases outside the gene matches: 8. The CDR3 loop reads CAWAASGEEQFF. In DNA, the CDR3 is TGTGCCTGGGCGGCGAGCGGGGAGGAGCAGTTCTTC. The complete variable domain, with remaining parts taken from reference TRBV30 and TRBJ2-1, reads SQTIHQWPATLVQPVGSPLSLECTVEGTSNPNLYWYRQAAGRGLQLLFYSVGIGQISSEVPQNLSASRPQDRQFILSSKKLLLSDSGFYLCAWAASGEEQFFGPGTRLTVL.

This clonotype occurred a few times. The chain couples TRBV7-6 to TRBJ2-1, with D perhaps given as TRBD1 or TRBD2 (6 bases each). Germline CDR1 is SGHVS and CDR2 is FNYEAQ. V was trimmed by 1 base and J by 4 bases, leaving 14 bases between them. This CDR3 is 16 amino acids long. For the CDR3, the DNA is TGTGCCAGCAGCTTAGTGGGGGGCTTAGATTACAATGAGCAGTTCTTC. Amino acid sequence: CASSLVGGLDYNEQFF.

This clonotype was observed a handful of times. V gene TRBV12-3 or TRBV12-4 combines with J gene TRBJ2-7; unclear D gene. Trimming took 3 bases from V and 6 from J, leaving 12 bases between them. This CDR3 is built from 13 residues. The CDR3 sequence: CASSLLAGVEQYF. CDR3 in DNA: TGTGCCAGCAGTTTGCTCGCCGGAGTCGAGCAGTACTTC.

This sequence joins TRBV13 and TRBJ1-4; TRBD1 matches 9 bases. Germline V gene lookup returns CDR1 PRHDT and CDR2 FYEKMQ (reference sequence). The CDR3 covers 13 residues. Trimming cost V 4 bases and J 10 bases; bases outside gene matches: 4. The CDR3 protein is CASSSGTGRKLFF. CDR3 DNA: TGTGCCAGCAGCTCAGGGACAGGGCGAAAACTGTTTTTT.

This clonotype was observed a few times. This chain links TRBV9 with TRBJ2-3; 11 bases map to TRBD2. This CDR3 region has 18 residues. Trimming removed 0 bases from V and 3 bases from J; junction bases left unmatched: 9. CDR1 and CDR2 from the germline V gene are SGDLS and YYNGEE. CDR3 nucleotide sequence: TGTGCCAGCAGCGTAGGTCGATCTAGCGGGGGGCCGACAGATACGCAGTATTTT. It encodes CASSVGRSSGGPTDTQYF.

The genes are TRBV29-1 and TRBJ1-6; D not resolved. The V end lost 0 bases, the J end lost 5 bases, and 11 bases lay between the germline ends. The length of the CDR3 is 15 residues. CDR1 and CDR2 from the germline V gene are SQVTM and ANQGSEA. The CDR3 spells CSVEEESSNNSPLHF. The DNA for the CDR3 is TGCAGCGTTGAAGAAGAATCCTCAAATAATTCACCCCTCCACTTT.

V gene TRBV7-3 combines with J gene TRBJ1-1; the D gene is possibly TRBD1 (6 bases). The germline CDR1 and CDR2 sequences are SGHTA and FQGTGA. The CDR3 has 14 amino acids. V was cut by 4 bases and J by 5 bases, with 14 bases left in between. CDR3 sequence: CASSWGHRGTEAFF. CDR3 sequence (DNA): TGTGCCAGCAGCTGGGGACACAGAGGTACTGAAGCTTTCTTT. The full variable domain, rest sourced from reference TRBV7-3 and TRBJ1-1, is GAGVSQTPSNKVTEKGKYVELRCDPISGHTALYWYRQSLGQGPEFLIYFQGTGAADDSGLPNDRFFAVRPEGSVSTLKIQRTERGDSAVYLCASSWGHRGTEAFFGQGTRLTVV.

The chain carries TRBV6-5 and TRBJ2-3, with a tentative D call TRBD1 (6 bases). Germline CDR1 and CDR2: MNHEY and SVGAGI. The CDR3 contains 13 residues. Trimming cost V 4 bases and J 5 bases, with 10 bases left between them. The CDR3 bases are TGTGCCAGCAGTTCCTTAGGGGGAGATACGCAGTATTTT. It yields the protein CASSSLGGDTQYF.

This clonotype was detected many times. The rearrangement joins TRBV6-5 to TRBJ1-1, with D hard to call. The CDR3 contains 13 residues. Germline V CDR1 and CDR2: MNHEY, SVGAGI. Trimming stripped 2 bases from V and 2 bases from J, with 6 bases between. DNA for the CDR3: TGTGCCAGCAGTTACGACGGTAACACTGAAGCTTTCTTT. Its translation is CASSYDGNTEAFF.

This clonotype was found many times. The V gene is TRBV11-2, the J gene TRBJ2-5; D is ambiguous. The germline V gene encodes CDR1 SGHAT and CDR2 FQNNGV. The CDR3 runs 12 residues. V was trimmed by 6 bases and J by 5 bases, leaving 10 bases between them. CDR3 sequence reads: CASSFLGETQYF. The CDR3 coding sequence is TGTGCCAGCAGTTTCCTAGGGGAGACCCAGTACTTC.

This clonotype was counted many times. The J gene is TRBJ2-2, the V gene TRBV6-4; 10 bases map to TRBD2. V lost 3 bases and J lost 4; bases outside the gene matches: 2. This CDR3 is built from 15 residues. CDR1 and CDR2 from the germline V gene are MRHNA and SNTAGT. CDR3 nucleotide sequence: TGTGCCAGCAGTGAAAGCGGGGGGGCCACCGGGGAGCTGTTTTTT. Its protein is CASSESGGATGELFF.

In its sample, this clonotype was seen a few times. The DNA of the CDR3 is TGTGCCAGCAGCCCACCTTCAGGGGGATTAACTAATGAAAAACTGTTTTTT. Protein product: CASSPPSGGLTNEKLFF. The rearrangement links TRBV7-9 to TRBJ1-4; 7 nucleotides match TRBD1. The CDR3 consists of 17 residues. Per the germline V gene, CDR1 is SEHNR and CDR2 is FQNEAQ (reference sequence). V was clipped by 5 bases and J by 1 base; unmatched bases: 10.

The V gene is TRBV6-5, the J gene TRBJ1-1; TRBD1 matches at 10 bases. Germline V CDR1 and CDR2: MNHEY, SVGAGI. This CDR3 has 15 residues. V dropped 6 bases and J dropped 10; count of bases not matched to a gene: 14. This CDR3 reads CASRPRQGARQGAFF. In nucleotides, the CDR3 is TGTGCCAGCAGGCCAAGACAGGGGGCACGCCAGGGAGCTTTCTTT.

The chain uses TRBV7-2 and TRBJ1-5; weak D call: TRBD1 (6 bases). Trimming pared 3 bases from V and 2 bases from J, leaving 11 bases between. Germline assignment: CDR1 SGHTA and CDR2 FQGNSA. The CDR3 totals 15 residues. CDR3 amino acids: CASSFRGRGNQPQHF. CDR3 nucleotide sequence: TGTGCCAGCAGCTTCAGGGGAAGGGGCAATCAGCCCCAGCATTTT.

This clonotype has a count of ten or more. The V and J genes are TRBV27 and TRBJ1-1; D is uncertain. The V end lost 4 bases, the J end lost 9 bases, and 12 bases lay between the germline ends. This CDR3 is built from 12 residues. Per germline, CDR1 MNHEY and CDR2 SMNVEV (reference sequence). This CDR3 reads CASSSPTRKAFF. CDR3 nucleotide sequence: TGTGCCAGCAGTTCCCCGACTAGAAAAGCTTTCTTT.

This chain uses TRBV4-2 with TRBJ2-5, with a weak D call TRBD2 (5 bases). V lost 0 bases to trimming and J lost 5 bases, with 13 bases between them. The CDR3 has 15 amino acids. Looked up from germline, CDR1 is LGHNA and CDR2 is YNFKEQ. CDR3 sequence: CASSQDWAASETQYF. In nucleotides, the CDR3 is TGTGCCAGCAGCCAAGATTGGGCTGCTAGCGAGACCCAGTACTTC.

In its sample, this clonotype was seen a few times. The chain carries TRBV5-1 and TRBJ1-1; 7 nucleotides align to TRBD1. V was clipped by 0 bases and J by 1 base; unmatched bases: 6. Looked up from germline, CDR1 is SGHRS and CDR2 is YFSETQ. The CDR3 consists of 16 residues. Here the CDR3 DNA reads TGCGCCAGCAGCTTGGAGCTGAACAGGGGGAACACTGAAGCTTTCTTT. Translating gives CASSLELNRGNTEAFF.

Many counts were recorded for this clonotype. The gene calls are TRBV12-3 or TRBV12-4 and TRBJ2-7; D call uncertain. The CDR3 has 14 amino acids. V lost 5 bases and J 3 bases, leaving 14 bases between the germline ends. The CDR3 loop reads CASSIDGRNYEQYV. In nucleotides, the CDR3 is TGTGCCAGCAGTATAGACGGACGGAACTACGAGCAGTACGTC.

The chain combines TRBV5-6 with TRBJ2-7, with a tentative D call TRBD1 (6 bases). V was trimmed by 5 bases and J by 5 bases, leaving 14 bases between them. CDR1 and CDR2 (germline): SGHDT, YYEEEE. CDR3 size: 13 residues. CDR3 sequence: CASSYGTSDEQYV. CDR3 nucleotides: TGTGCCAGCAGTTATGGGACATCGGACGAGCAGTACGTC.

The chain joins TRBV4-3 to TRBJ1-1; D uncertain. The CDR3 extends over 15 amino acids. Trimming left V 0 bases short and J 5 bases short, with 13 bases between. In germline, CDR1 is LGHNA, CDR2 YSLEER. The CDR3 sequence is CASSQEPSGGTEAFF. CDR3 bases: TGCGCCAGCAGCCAAGAACCGTCAGGAGGGACTGAAGCTTTCTTT.

This rearrangement joins TRBV7-9 to TRBJ2-3; TRBD2 agrees at 9 bases. Trimming took 5 bases from V and 6 from J; bases not matched to a gene: 6. The CDR3 contains 14 residues. Germline V gene lookup returns CDR1 SEHNR and CDR2 FQNEAQ (reference sequence). The CDR3 is CASSQGLASDTQYF. CDR3 nucleotide sequence: TGTGCCAGCAGCCAGGGACTAGCATCGGATACGCAGTATTTT.

The chain carries TRBV10-3 and TRBJ2-7; tentatively, D is TRBD1 (5 bases). The CDR3 runs to 14 residues. Trimming removed 4 bases at V and 5 bases at J, with 15 bases between. CDR1 and CDR2 from the germline V gene are ENHRY and SYGVKD. The CDR3 coding sequence is TGTGCCATCAGTGTCCACAGGCATTCTGACGAGCAGTACGTC. It specifies CAISVHRHSDEQYV.

The rearrangement links TRBV12-5 to TRBJ1-2; 10 nucleotides agree with TRBD1. The length of the CDR3 is 13 residues. J gave up 4 bases and V 6 bases, and 2 bases lay outside the gene matches. Germline-derived CDR1 and CDR2 are LGHNT and FRNRAP. The DNA for the CDR3 is TGTGCTAGTGGCCGGACAGGGGGCTATGGCTACACCTTC. Translated, it gives CASGRTGGYGYTF.

This clonotype has just a few counts. The J gene is TRBJ1-4, the V gene TRBV2; 9 nucleotides agree with TRBD1. This CDR3 is built from 17 residues. V shed 2 bases and J 4 bases; nucleotides not matched to a gene: 8. The germline V gene encodes CDR1 SNHLY and CDR2 FYNNEI. CDR3 in amino acids: CASSEISWTGDNEKLFF. The DNA for the CDR3 is TGTGCCAGCAGTGAAATCTCCTGGACAGGGGATAATGAAAAACTGTTTTTT.